The next 16 T cell receptor beta chains were all read from a single sample in a study of T cells after yellow fever vaccination. TCRdb re-called the 5' RACE reads with MiXCR, one entry per CDR3 protein. The sample consists of about 160,000 distinct CDR3 sequences, approximately 6.7% of them appearing once. Sequenced here: CD4+ T cells sorted from PBMCs, sampled about 5 days after the first yellow fever vaccination. These receptors were obtained from a young man who received the YFV17D yellow fever vaccine.

This chain uses TRBV15 with TRBJ2-2; D is ambiguous. Trimming took off 4 bases at V and 5 bases at J, with 5 bases between the two ends. CDR1 and CDR2 from the germline V gene are LNHNV and YYDKDF (reference sequence). This CDR3 comprises 12 residues. The CDR3 nucleotides are TGTGCCACCAGCAAATTTACCGGGGAGCTGTTTTTT. It codes for CATSKFTGELFF.

A few counts support this clonotype. The CDR3 DNA reads as TGCGCCAGCAGGGGGGGGGGAATGAACACTGAAGCTTTCTTT. It is translated as CASRGGGMNTEAFF. The rearrangement joins TRBV5-1 to TRBJ1-1, with TRBD1 as a possible D gene (5 bases). Germline CDR1 and CDR2: SGHRS and YFSETQ. V was clipped by 5 bases and J by 0 bases, with 11 bases between them. This CDR3 comprises 14 residues.

In this sample, this clonotype turned up many times. This chain links TRBV6-2 or TRBV6-3 with TRBJ2-1; D is possibly TRBD1 or TRBD2 (6 bases each). Trimming stripped 6 bases from V and 9 bases from J, with 12 bases between. Germline values: CDR1 MNHEY, CDR2 SVGEGT. The CDR3 consists of 12 residues. CDR3 in DNA: TGTGCCAGCAGCCAAAGGGGGGTTGAGCAGTTCTTC. Translation: CASSQRGVEQFF.

This clonotype was recorded at least ten times. V and J are TRBV12-3 or TRBV12-4 and TRBJ1-2; D is unclear. The V gene lost 3 bases and the J gene lost 3 bases, with 8 bases spanning the gap. The CDR3 covers 13 residues. CDR3 amino acids: CASSFGEDYGYTF. Here the CDR3 DNA reads TGTGCCAGCAGTTTCGGGGAAGACTATGGCTACACCTTC.

A few counts support this clonotype. The chain links TRBV11-3 to TRBJ1-1; D is uncertain. V was pared by 0 bases and J by 3 bases, with 5 bases between. The CDR3 has 13 residues. Looked up from germline, CDR1 is SGHNT and CDR2 is YENEEA. CDR3 region: CASSLEPDTEAFF. CDR3 sequence (DNA): TGTGCCAGCAGCTTAGAACCGGACACTGAAGCTTTCTTT.

This clonotype came up many times. The chain joins TRBV12-3 or TRBV12-4 to TRBJ2-7, with 7 bases lining up with TRBD1. The CDR3 contains 14 residues. V lost 5 bases, J lost 3 bases, and 7 bases stayed unmatched. CDR3 sequence: CASSPRQGIYEQYF. The DNA for the CDR3 is TGTGCCAGCAGTCCCCGACAGGGTATCTACGAGCAGTACTTC.

This clonotype was seen a handful of times. The chain employs TRBV7-3 and TRBJ2-1; the D is unclear. The germline gives CDR1 SGHTA, CDR2 FQGTGA. This CDR3 has 12 amino acids. V was trimmed by 4 bases and J by 6 bases, leaving 7 bases between them. In DNA, the CDR3 is TGTGCCAGCAGCTCTGACCCCAATGAGCAGTTCTTC. Translated: CASSSDPNEQFF.

This clonotype was found many times. The chain is built from TRBV9 and TRBJ2-5; D gene uncertain. CDR3 size: 14 residues. The V gene lost 6 bases and the J gene lost 0 bases, with 12 bases spanning the gap. Per germline, CDR1 SGDLS and CDR2 YYNGEE. Written as DNA, the CDR3 is TGTGCCAGCAACTTCGGAGATAACCAAGAGACCCAGTACTTC. Amino acids: CASNFGDNQETQYF.

This clonotype was counted ten times or more. The chain has TRBV7-2 and TRBJ2-2; D is uncertain. Trimming took off 7 bases at V and 5 bases at J, with 14 bases between the two ends. The germline gives CDR1 SGHTA, CDR2 FQGNSA. The CDR3 contains 14 residues. CDR3: CASTGPGRTGELFF. The CDR3 DNA reads TGTGCCAGCACTGGACCCGGCCGGACCGGGGAGCTGTTTTTT. The complete variable domain, with remaining parts taken from reference TRBV7-2 and TRBJ2-2, reads GAGVSQSPSNKVTEKGKDVELRCDPISGHTALYWYRQSLGQGLEFLIYFQGNSAPDKSGLPSDRFSAERTGGSVSTLTIQRTQQEDSAVYLCASTGPGRTGELFFGEGSRLTVL.

This clonotype was seen many times. V usage is TRBV6-1 and J usage is TRBJ2-4; D is unresolved. The length of the CDR3 is 13 residues. Trimming pared 1 base from V and 7 bases from J, leaving 8 bases between. Germline CDR1 and CDR2: MNHNS and SASEGT. The DNA for the CDR3 is TGTGCCAGCAGTGAAGTCGCTATGAACATTCAGTACTTC. Translated, it gives CASSEVAMNIQYF.

This clonotype was seen repeatedly, ten times or more. The chain links TRBV12-3 or TRBV12-4 to TRBJ2-5, with 8 positions matching TRBD2. This CDR3 spans 17 amino acids. Trimming cost V 6 bases and J 5 bases; bases outside gene matches: 17. The CDR3 nucleotides read TGTGCCAGCAGCCCGTTCCAGTTTAGCGGGGTAAGGGAGACCCAGTACTTC. Amino acids: CASSPFQFSGVRETQYF.

A remark on this clonotype: A read error may explain this, as a much larger clone is one base away. The chain links TRBV11-2 to TRBJ2-5, with D tentatively TRBD1 or TRBD2 (5 bases each). Germline V lookup: CDR1 SGHAT, CDR2 FQNNGV. This CDR3 is built from 12 residues. V was cut by 8 bases and J by 4 bases, with 11 bases left in between. CDR3 residues: CASRGPLETQYF. The CDR3 DNA follows: TGTGCCAGCCGGGGCCCACTAGAGACCCAGTACTTC.

This clonotype showed up many times. The rearrangement uses TRBV4-3 and TRBJ2-4, with D perhaps assigned TRBD1 or TRBD2 (5 bases each). V lost 3 bases and J 5 bases, leaving 20 bases between the germline ends. This CDR3 has 17 amino acids. Germline V gene data show CDR1 as LGHNA and CDR2 as YSLEER. CDR3 in DNA: TGCGCCAGCAGCCACCGAAGCAGACTCGGGACGGAAAACATTCAGTACTTC. Protein product: CASSHRSRLGTENIQYF.

This clonotype has more than one count but fewer than ten. The chain couples TRBV7-9 to TRBJ2-7; D not resolved. Looked up from germline, CDR1 is SEHNR and CDR2 is FQNEAQ (reference sequence). Trimming cost V 1 base and J 0 bases, with 10 bases left between them. The CDR3 length is 15 residues. Written as DNA, the CDR3 is TGTGCCAGCAGCTTAGTGACTGGGATCTCCTACGAGCAGTACTTC. Amino acid sequence: CASSLVTGISYEQYF.

This chain uses TRBV5-5 with TRBJ1-6, with 7 bases fitting TRBD1. The CDR3 covers 14 residues. Germline values: CDR1 SGHKS, CDR2 YYEKEE (reference sequence). V shed 2 bases and J 7 bases; nucleotides not matched to a gene: 3. CDR3 sequence (DNA): TGTGCCAGCAGCTTATTACAGGGGAATTCACCCCTCCACTTT. As protein: CASSLLQGNSPLHF.

This clonotype was counted at least ten times. The chain is built from TRBV5-1 and TRBJ1-2, with D hard to call. V gave up 0 bases and J gave up 4 bases, with 10 bases separating them. The CDR3 runs to 14 residues. Germline V lookup: CDR1 SGHRS, CDR2 YFSETQ. The DNA of the CDR3 is TGCGCCAGCAGCTTGGAACCGGATCTCTATGGCTACACCTTC. This gives the protein CASSLEPDLYGYTF.